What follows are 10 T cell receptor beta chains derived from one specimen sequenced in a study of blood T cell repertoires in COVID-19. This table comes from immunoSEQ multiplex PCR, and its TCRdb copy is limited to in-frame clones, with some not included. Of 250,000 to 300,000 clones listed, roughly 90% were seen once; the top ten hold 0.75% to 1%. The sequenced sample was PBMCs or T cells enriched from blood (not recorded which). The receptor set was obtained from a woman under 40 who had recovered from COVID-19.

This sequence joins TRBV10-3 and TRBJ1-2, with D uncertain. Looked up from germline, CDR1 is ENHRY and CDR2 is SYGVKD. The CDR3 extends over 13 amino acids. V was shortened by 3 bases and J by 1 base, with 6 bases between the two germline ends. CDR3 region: CAISDIGNYGYTF. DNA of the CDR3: TGTGCCATCAGTGATATCGGTAACTATGGCTACACCTTC.

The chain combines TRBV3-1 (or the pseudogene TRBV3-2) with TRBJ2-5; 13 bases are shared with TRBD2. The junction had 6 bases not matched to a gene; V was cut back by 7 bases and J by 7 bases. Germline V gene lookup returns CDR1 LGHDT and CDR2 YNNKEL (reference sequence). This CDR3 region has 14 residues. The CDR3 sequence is CASITSGGGGTQYF. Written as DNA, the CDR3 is TGTGCCAGCATCACTAGCGGGGGGGGAGGGACCCAGTACTTC.

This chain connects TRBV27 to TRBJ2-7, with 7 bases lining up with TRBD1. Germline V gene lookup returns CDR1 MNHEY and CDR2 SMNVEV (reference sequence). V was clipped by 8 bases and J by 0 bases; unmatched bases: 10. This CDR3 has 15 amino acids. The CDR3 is CASRTTGMSSYEQYF. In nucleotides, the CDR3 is TGTGCCAGCCGAACGACAGGGATGAGCTCCTACGAGCAGTACTTC.

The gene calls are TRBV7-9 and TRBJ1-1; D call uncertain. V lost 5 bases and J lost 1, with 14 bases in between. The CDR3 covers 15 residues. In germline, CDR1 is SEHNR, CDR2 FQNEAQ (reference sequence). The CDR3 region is CASSPIVQANTEAFF. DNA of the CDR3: TGTGCCAGCAGCCCTATCGTGCAGGCGAACACTGAAGCTTTCTTT.

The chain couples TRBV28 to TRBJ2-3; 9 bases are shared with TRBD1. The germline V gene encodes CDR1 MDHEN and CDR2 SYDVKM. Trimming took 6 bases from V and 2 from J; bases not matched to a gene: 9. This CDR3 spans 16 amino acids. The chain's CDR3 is CASRPGQGSNTDTQYF. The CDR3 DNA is TGTGCCAGCAGGCCGGGACAGGGCTCCAACACAGATACGCAGTATTTT.

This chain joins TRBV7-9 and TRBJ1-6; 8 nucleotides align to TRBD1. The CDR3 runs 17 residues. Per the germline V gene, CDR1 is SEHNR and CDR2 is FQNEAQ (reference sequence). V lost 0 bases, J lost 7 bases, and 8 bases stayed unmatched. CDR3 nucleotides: TGTGCCAGCAGCTTAGCGGCAGGGGGCATGATGAATTCACCCCTCCACTTT. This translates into CASSLAAGGMMNSPLHF.

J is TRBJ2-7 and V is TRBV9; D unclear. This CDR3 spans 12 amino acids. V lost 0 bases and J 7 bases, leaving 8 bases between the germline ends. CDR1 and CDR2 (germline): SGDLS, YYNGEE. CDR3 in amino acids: CASSVAFGEQYF. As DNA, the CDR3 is TGTGCCAGCAGCGTAGCTTTCGGGGAGCAGTACTTC.

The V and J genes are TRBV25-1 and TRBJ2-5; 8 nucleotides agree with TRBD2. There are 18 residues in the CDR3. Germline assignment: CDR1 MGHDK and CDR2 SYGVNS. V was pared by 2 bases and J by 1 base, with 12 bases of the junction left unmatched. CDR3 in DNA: TGTGCCAGCAGTGAAGAGGGGGGTTTAGCGGGGCTCCAAGAGACCCAGTACTTC. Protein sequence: CASSEEGGLAGLQETQYF.

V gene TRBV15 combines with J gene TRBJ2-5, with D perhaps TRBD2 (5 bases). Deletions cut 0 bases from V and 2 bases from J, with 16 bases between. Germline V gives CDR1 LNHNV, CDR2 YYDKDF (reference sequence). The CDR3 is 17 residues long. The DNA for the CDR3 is TGTGCCACCAGCAGAGATCTCGTAGGTTCGGGGCAAGAGACCCAGTACTTC. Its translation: CATSRDLVGSGQETQYF.

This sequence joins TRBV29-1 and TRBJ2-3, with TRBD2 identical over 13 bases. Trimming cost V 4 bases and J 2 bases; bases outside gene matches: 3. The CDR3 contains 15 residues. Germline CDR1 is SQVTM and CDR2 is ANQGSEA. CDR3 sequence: CSVVGLAGFTDTQYF. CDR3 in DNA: TGCAGCGTTGTGGGACTAGCGGGATTCACAGATACGCAGTATTTT.